Shown below are 8 T cell receptor beta chains from a single sample sequenced in a study of shared clonotypes between healthy human individuals. The table came from immunoSEQ multiplex PCR; TCRdb's copy has only in-frame clones and leaves some out. This table holds about 1 million clones, around 75% found once. The sample taken for sequencing was memory CD4+ T cells sorted from blood. The subset denotes: CD45RA-negative fraction. These receptors all stem from a man aged 18 to 29 in good health.

CDR3 sequence: CASSPGVKRDPYNEQFF. The CDR3 nucleotides read TGTGCCAGCAGCCCTGGGGTGAAGCGGGACCCCTACAATGAGCAGTTCTTC. This chain uses TRBV14 with TRBJ2-1; the match to TRBD2 covers 7 bases. V lost 4 bases and J lost 2; bases outside the gene matches: 11. Per the germline V gene, CDR1 is SGHDN and CDR2 is FVKESK. The CDR3 covers 17 residues.

The chain is built from TRBV11-2 and TRBJ1-1, with TRBD1 matching 10 bases. The J segment lost 4 bases and the V segment lost 5 bases, leaving 7 bases of the junction unmatched. This CDR3 spans 15 amino acids. Germline values: CDR1 SGHAT, CDR2 FQNNGV. The CDR3 DNA reads TGTGCCAGCAGCCCCCGACAGGGGGCGGGCACTGAAGCTTTCTTT. Encoded protein: CASSPRQGAGTEAFF. Full variable domain (missing parts from reference TRBV11-2 and TRBJ1-1): EAGVAQSPRYKIIEKRQSVAFWCNPISGHATLYWYQQILGQGPKLLIQFQNNGVVDDSQLPKDRFSAERLKGVDSTLKIQPAKLEDSAVYLCASSPRQGAGTEAFFGQGTRLTVV.

The gene calls are TRBV4-1 and TRBJ2-7; tentative D call: TRBD2 (5 bases). The CDR3 contains 16 residues. Germline lookup yields CDR1 MGHRA and CDR2 YSYEKL. V lost 0 bases to trimming and J lost 0 bases, with 12 bases between them. The CDR3 bases are TGCGCCAGCAGCCAAGAGTGGACTTTCAGCTCCTACGAGCAGTACTTC. Translating it yields CASSQEWTFSSYEQYF.

This chain links TRBV6-6 with TRBJ1-2; D remains ambiguous. Germline values: CDR1 MNHNY, CDR2 SVGAGI (reference sequence). V lost 7 bases and J lost 4, with 13 bases in between. This CDR3 has 13 amino acids. CDR3 region: CASTLNDGYGYTF. Written as DNA, the CDR3 is TGTGCCAGCACCCTTAACGACGGCTATGGCTACACCTTC.

CDR3 protein: CASSFIELREQYF. In DNA, the CDR3 is TGTGCCAGCAGCTTCATAGAACTACGCGAGCAGTACTTC. The chain links TRBV5-6 to TRBJ2-7; D ambiguous. CDR1 is SGHDT, CDR2 YYEEEE, per germline. The germline V and J ends were trimmed by 2 bases and 6 bases, with 12 bases remaining between them. This CDR3 is 13 amino acids long.

Points on this clone: The sample carries other DNA sequences with the same CDR3. V is TRBV5-1 and J is TRBJ2-3; either TRBD1 or TRBD2 may fit D (5 bases each). Germline CDR1 reads SGHRS; CDR2 reads YFSETQ. There are 14 residues in the CDR3. V shed 0 bases and J shed 5 bases, with 10 bases lying between them. The CDR3 region is CASSLGGAGDTQYF. The DNA for the CDR3 is TGCGCCAGCAGCTTGGGGGGCGCGGGAGATACGCAGTATTTT.

The chain links TRBV19 to TRBJ2-7; TRBD2 aligns across 8 bases. Germline trimming cut 5 bases from V and 6 bases from J; bases unmatched to any gene: 6. This CDR3 has 13 amino acids. Germline values: CDR1 LNHDA, CDR2 SQIVND (reference sequence). The CDR3 region has the DNA TGTGCCAGTAGTGAAGCGGGAGATGGCGAGCAGTACTTC. It is translated as CASSEAGDGEQYF.

This chain uses TRBV11-2 with TRBJ2-4; TRBD1 is a possible D gene (5 bases). Germline V gene data show CDR1 as SGHAT and CDR2 as FQNNGV. V was clipped by 5 bases and J by 1 base, with 6 bases between them. This CDR3 is 13 amino acids long. In DNA form, the CDR3 reads TGTGCCAGCAGCCAGGGCGCCAAAAACATTCAGTACTTC. It translates to CASSQGAKNIQYF.